Below, 20 T cell receptor beta chains from the same sample are listed, as sequenced in a study of lymphopenia after photon versus proton radiotherapy. The data were produced by immunoSEQ multiplex PCR, yet TCRdb's version contains in-frame clones alone and is incomplete. The profile shows several thousand clones, approximately 89% of them singletons. The starting material was peripheral blood, obtained from a patient treated with photon-based radiotherapy. These receptors came from a man aged 60-69 years with cholangiocarcinoma.

The genes are TRBV5-6 and TRBJ2-1, with 10 nucleotides matching TRBD1. From germline, CDR1 is SGHDT and CDR2 YYEEEE. V shed 4 bases, J shed 4 bases, and the junction held 2 bases outside the gene matches. The CDR3 length is 14 residues. CDR3 DNA: TGTGCCAGCAGCCTGGGACAGGGGTACAATGAGCAGTTCTTC. This translates into CASSLGQGYNEQFF.

The rearrangement uses TRBV4-2 and TRBJ2-1, with D uncertain. There are 14 residues in the CDR3. Trimming pared 0 bases from V and 10 bases from J, leaving 13 bases between. Germline CDR1 LGHNA, CDR2 YNFKEQ. CDR3 sequence (DNA): TGTGCCAGCAGCCAAGATAGAAATGGCGGAGAGCAGTTCTTC. It specifies CASSQDRNGGEQFF.

The V call is TRBV6-6, the J call TRBJ2-2, with no clear D. Trimming stripped 4 bases from V and 6 bases from J, with 9 bases between. Germline loops: CDR1 MNHNY, CDR2 SVGAGI (reference sequence). The CDR3 covers 13 residues. CDR3 bases: TGTGCCAGCAGTTCAGTGGCGGCCGGGGAGCTGTTTTTT. This encodes CASSSVAAGELFF.

The J gene is TRBJ2-7, the V gene TRBV28, with 10 bases matching TRBD1. V dropped 5 bases and J dropped 5; count of bases not matched to a gene: 15. Germline V CDR1 and CDR2: MDHEN, SYDVKM. This CDR3 is 17 amino acids long. DNA for the CDR3: TGTGCCAGCAGTCAACCGGGGGACAGGGGTGGTGAAAACGAGCAGTACTTC. It translates to CASSQPGDRGGENEQYF.

This clone was seen a single time. The rearrangement links TRBV27 to TRBJ2-7; D may correspond to TRBD1 or TRBD2 (5 bases each). Per the germline V gene, CDR1 is MNHEY and CDR2 is SMNVEV (reference sequence). The CDR3 is 14 residues long. V was trimmed by 2 bases and J by 0 bases, leaving 8 bases between them. The CDR3 reads CASSLGTDSYEQYF. For the CDR3, the DNA is TGTGCCAGCAGTTTAGGGACCGACTCCTACGAGCAGTACTTC.

J is TRBJ2-1 and V is TRBV19, with 8 bases lining up with TRBD2. The germline CDR1 and CDR2 sequences are LNHDA and SQIVND (reference sequence). V shed 5 bases and J 6 bases; nucleotides not matched to a gene: 3. The CDR3 is 13 amino acids. CDR3: CASSVLAGNEQFF. The CDR3 bases are TGTGCCAGTAGTGTCCTAGCGGGCAATGAGCAGTTCTTC.

This chain joins TRBV5-1 and TRBJ2-5; no definite D call. This CDR3 region has 14 residues. Trimming took 0 bases from V and 7 from J, leaving 13 bases between them. Germline V CDR1 and CDR2: SGHRS, YFSETQ. The CDR3 DNA follows: TGCGCCAGCAGCTTGGACGCAGGACCAGGGACCCAGTACTTC. Residues: CASSLDAGPGTQYF.

This sequence joins TRBV7-6 and TRBJ2-5; tentatively, D is TRBD1 or TRBD2 (6 bases each). CDR1 SGHVS and CDR2 FNYEAQ come from the germline V gene. The V and J ends lost 5 bases and 5 bases respectively, with 24 bases between them. There are 17 residues in the CDR3. CDR3 sequence: CASSPVGGPGQGETQYF. CDR3 coding DNA: TGTGCCAGCAGCCCAGTTGGGGGGCCAGGCCAAGGGGAGACCCAGTACTTC.

This clone was detected once. The rearrangement joins TRBV19 to TRBJ1-5, with D possibly TRBD1 on 6 matching bases. The CDR3 consists of 14 residues. The V and J ends lost 5 bases and 7 bases respectively, with 15 bases between them. Germline V gene lookup returns CDR1 LNHDA and CDR2 SQIVND (reference sequence). The CDR3 DNA sequence: TGTGCCAGTAGTCTTCGGACAGATCGCCAGCCCCAGCATTTT. This gives the protein CASSLRTDRQPQHF. The whole variable domain, filled in from reference TRBV19 and TRBJ1-5, reads DGGITQSPKYLFRKEGQNVTLSCEQNLNHDAMYWYRQDPGQGLRLIYYSQIVNDFQKGDIAEGYSVSREKKESFPLTVTSAQKNPTAFYLCASSLRTDRQPQHFGDGTRLSIL.

V usage is TRBV13 and J usage is TRBJ2-3; TRBD2 aligns across 7 bases. V was pared by 3 bases and J by 4 bases, with 4 bases of the junction left unmatched. The length of the CDR3 is 14 residues. Germline CDR1 and CDR2: PRHDT and FYEKMQ (reference sequence). The CDR3 is CASSFSGNPDTQYF. The CDR3 coding sequence is TGTGCCAGCAGCTTCAGCGGGAACCCAGATACGCAGTATTTT.

This clone is judged large. The junction differs from germline at one of its ends, possibly a read error. The genes are TRBV28 and TRBJ1-4; 7 bases agree with TRBD1. Looked up from germline, CDR1 is MDHEN and CDR2 is SYDVKM. There are 12 residues in the CDR3. The CDR3 DNA reads as TGTGCCAGCAGTCAACCGGGACAGCAATGTGGTTTT. This sequence encodes CASSQPGQQCGF. Together with reference TRBV28 and TRBJ1-4, the CDR3 gives the full variable domain: DVKVTQSSRYLVKRTGEKVFLECVQDMDHENMFWYRQDPGLGLRLIYFSYDVKMKEKGDIPEGYSVSREKKERFSLILESASTNQTSMYLCASSQPGQQCGFGSGTQLSVL.

V is TRBV2 and J is TRBJ2-5; the match to TRBD2 covers 11 bases. In germline, CDR1 is SNHLY, CDR2 FYNNEI. The trim removed 7 bases at V and 5 bases at J, leaving 6 bases unmatched. This CDR3 region has 14 residues. This chain's CDR3 is CASMRGLAVETQYF. DNA for the CDR3: TGTGCCAGCATGCGGGGACTAGCGGTGGAGACCCAGTACTTC. Filled out from reference TRBV2 and TRBJ2-5, the complete variable domain reads EPEVTQTPSHQVTQMGQEVILRCVPISNHLYFYWYRQILGQKVEFLVSFYNNEISEKSEIFDDQFSVERPDGSNFTLKIRSTKLEDSAMYFCASMRGLAVETQYFGPGTRLLVL.

The chain couples TRBV23-1 to TRBJ2-5; 8 bases are shared with TRBD1. TRBV23-1 is an ORF, and what it does is uncertain. The CDR3 contains 14 residues. V trimming: 5 bases; J trimming: 2 bases; junction bases outside the gene matches: 4. The CDR3 is CASSNYRGQETQYF. CDR3 bases: TGCGCCAGCAGTAACTACAGGGGGCAAGAGACCCAGTACTTC.

The chain links TRBV7-9 to TRBJ1-1; D remains unclear. Germline CDR1 reads SEHNR; CDR2 reads FQNEAQ (reference sequence). This CDR3 spans 14 amino acids. The germline V and J ends were trimmed by 5 bases and 1 base, with 11 bases remaining between them. CDR3 residues: CASSLAMSNTEAFF. DNA of the CDR3: TGTGCCAGCAGCCTCGCAATGTCGAACACTGAAGCTTTCTTT.

The V gene is TRBV5-4, the J gene TRBJ2-5; the D is unclear. The CDR3 is 14 residues long. Germline CDR1 reads SGHNT; CDR2 reads YYREEE (reference sequence). Deletions cut 1 base from V and 0 bases from J, with 7 bases between. The CDR3 is CASSLRRNQETQYF. For the CDR3, the DNA is TGTGCCAGCAGCTTGCGACGGAACCAAGAGACCCAGTACTTC. The variable domain in full, with the rest retrieved from reference TRBV5-4 and TRBJ2-5, is ETGVTQSPTHLIKTRGQQVTLRCSSQSGHNTVSWYQQALGQGPQFIFQYYREEENGRGNFPPRFSGLQFPNYSSELNVNALELDDSALYLCASSLRRNQETQYFGPGTRLLVL.

The genes are TRBV29-1 and TRBJ2-3; D is unclear. The germline CDR1 and CDR2 sequences are SQVTM and ANQGSEA. This CDR3 contains 16 residues. The V and J ends lost 4 bases and 0 bases respectively, with 17 bases between them. CDR3 residues: CSVVPERAPSTDTQYF. CDR3 nucleotide sequence: TGCAGCGTTGTCCCCGAAAGAGCACCCAGCACAGATACGCAGTATTTT.

This rearrangement joins TRBV7-9 to TRBJ1-1; 7 bases agree with TRBD1. With V trimmed by 6 bases and J by 4 bases, 11 bases remained unmatched. The CDR3 covers 15 residues. From germline, CDR1 is SEHNR and CDR2 FQNEAQ (reference sequence). The CDR3 DNA reads TGTGCCAGCAGACCAGTGACAGGGTATGTCACTGAAGCTTTCTTT. It codes for CASRPVTGYVTEAFF.

This chain links TRBV9 with TRBJ2-7; the match to TRBD2 covers 8 bases. In germline, CDR1 is SGDLS, CDR2 YYNGEE. The CDR3 extends over 16 amino acids. With V trimmed by 2 bases and J by 4 bases, 11 bases remained unmatched. CDR3 in DNA: TGTGCCAGCAGCGTCCACCCGAGCGGGAGTCAGTACGAGCAGTACTTC. Translating gives CASSVHPSGSQYEQYF.

This clone was found a few times. This sequence joins TRBV4-3 and TRBJ1-4; tentative D call: TRBD1 (5 bases). The CDR3 loop spans 15 amino acids. The ends were cut back, 0 bases at V and 11 bases at J, with 16 bases in the middle. Germline V lookup: CDR1 LGHNA, CDR2 YSLEER. This chain's CDR3 is CASSQDPQGLGKLFF. Here the CDR3 DNA reads TGCGCCAGCAGCCAAGATCCGCAGGGCCTGGGGAAACTGTTTTTT.

V and J are TRBV5-4 and TRBJ2-3, with D hard to call. Germline V gene sequence: CDR1 SGHNT, CDR2 YYREEE (reference sequence). Trimming removed 0 bases at V and 3 bases at J, with 11 bases between. CDR3 length: 15 residues. CDR3 nucleotides: TGTGCCAGCAGCTTGGAGGGTCTTGTAACAGATACGCAGTATTTT. Its protein product is CASSLEGLVTDTQYF.